What follows are 6 T cell receptor beta chains derived from one specimen sequenced in a study of cytomegalovirus exposure and HLA in healthy donors. In the PCR, 60 Vbeta and 13 Jbeta primers were used. Generated by immunoSEQ multiplex PCR, the TCRdb table keeps only in-frame clones and is missing some. The sample has about 82,000 clones; about 74% are singletons. The sequenced material came from PBMCs. The receptors stem from a woman between 45 and 60 years old in good health and CMV-seropositive.

CDR3 amino acids: CASKASGLAKNIQYF. Here the CDR3 DNA reads TGTGCCAGCAAGGCTAGCGGACTAGCCAAAAACATTCAGTACTTC. J is TRBJ2-4 and V is TRBV2; 7 bases are shared with TRBD2. V shed 7 bases and J 0 bases; nucleotides not matched to a gene: 6. The length of the CDR3 is 15 residues. Germline values: CDR1 SNHLY, CDR2 FYNNEI.

The chain employs TRBV30 and TRBJ2-3, with TRBD1 as a possible D gene (6 bases). The V gene lost 5 bases and the J gene lost 4 bases, with 13 bases spanning the gap. The germline V gene encodes CDR1 GTSNPN and CDR2 SVGIG (reference sequence). This CDR3 is built from 13 residues. The CDR3 reads CAWAIPGADTQYF. CDR3 coding DNA: TGTGCCTGGGCTATTCCAGGGGCAGATACGCAGTATTTT.

The chain joins TRBV29-1 to TRBJ1-1; TRBD1 matches at 9 bases. The germline V gene encodes CDR1 SQVTM and CDR2 ANQGSEA. The CDR3 spans 14 residues. The trim removed 8 bases at V and 1 base at J, leaving 8 bases unmatched. This CDR3 reads CSFIPGQGNTEAFF. The DNA for the CDR3 is TGCAGCTTTATACCGGGACAGGGGAACACTGAAGCTTTCTTT.

This clone was observed many times. The gene calls are TRBV27 and TRBJ2-1; 8 bases line up with TRBD2. Losses at the gene ends were 7 bases for V and 5 bases for J; bases not matched to a gene: 10. Per the germline V gene, CDR1 is MNHEY and CDR2 is SMNVEV (reference sequence). CDR3 size: 15 residues. For the CDR3, the DNA is TGTGCCAGCACCTGGGGGGCGGGGGGAGACAATGAGCAGTTCTTC. Protein product: CASTWGAGGDNEQFF.

The chain carries TRBV18 and TRBJ2-7; TRBD1 aligns across 7 bases. The CDR3 sequence is 14 residues long. Trimming at V came to 6 bases and at J to 3 bases, leaving 8 bases not matched to a gene. The V gene's germline CDR1 is KGHSH and CDR2 LQKENI. CDR3 region: CASSTLGQDYEQYF. CDR3 nucleotide sequence: TGTGCCAGCTCGACCCTCGGACAGGACTACGAGCAGTACTTC.

The chain couples TRBV29-1 to TRBJ2-7; possibly TRBD2 for D (7 bases). Germline lookup yields CDR1 SQVTM and CDR2 ANQGSEA. The CDR3 length is 14 residues. V was shortened by 4 bases and J by 2 bases, with 15 bases between the two germline ends. CDR3 region: CSVASPGGPYEQYF. CDR3 bases: TGCAGCGTTGCGTCGCCCGGGGGGCCCTACGAGCAGTACTTC.